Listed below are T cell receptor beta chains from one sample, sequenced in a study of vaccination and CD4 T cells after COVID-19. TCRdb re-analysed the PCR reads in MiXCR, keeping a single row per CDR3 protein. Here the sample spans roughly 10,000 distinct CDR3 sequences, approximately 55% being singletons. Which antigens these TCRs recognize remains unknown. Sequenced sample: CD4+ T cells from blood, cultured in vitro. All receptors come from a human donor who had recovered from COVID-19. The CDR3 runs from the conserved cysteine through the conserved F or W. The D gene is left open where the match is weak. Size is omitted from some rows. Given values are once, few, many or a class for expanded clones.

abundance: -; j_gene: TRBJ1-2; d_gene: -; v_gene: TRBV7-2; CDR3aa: CASSFEQSYGYTF; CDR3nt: TGTGCCAGCAGCTTCGAACAAAGCTATGGCTACACCTTC
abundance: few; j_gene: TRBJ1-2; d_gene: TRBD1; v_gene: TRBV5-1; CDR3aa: CASSLPGQGPTSGYTF; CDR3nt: TGCGCCAGCAGCTTACCGGGACAGGGCCCGACCTCTGGCTACACCTTC
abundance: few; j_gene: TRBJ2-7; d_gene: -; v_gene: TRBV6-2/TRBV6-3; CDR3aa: CASSYVRYEQYF; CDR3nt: TGTGCCAGCAGTTACGTCCGCTACGAGCAGTACTTC
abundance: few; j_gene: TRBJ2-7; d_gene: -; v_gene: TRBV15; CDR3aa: CATSRGLPTGQYF; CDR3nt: TGTGCCACCAGCAGAGGGCTCCCAACTGGGCAGTACTTC
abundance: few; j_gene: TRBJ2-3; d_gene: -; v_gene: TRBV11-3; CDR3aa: CASSLVGWDGTDTQYF; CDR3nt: TGTGCCAGCAGCTTAGTCGGGTGGGATGGCACAGATACGCAGTATTTT
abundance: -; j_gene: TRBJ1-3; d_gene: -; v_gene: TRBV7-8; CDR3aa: CASSLKRWVSSGNTIYF; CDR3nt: TGTGCCAGCAGCTTAAAACGTTGGGTCTCCTCTGGAAACACCATATATTTT
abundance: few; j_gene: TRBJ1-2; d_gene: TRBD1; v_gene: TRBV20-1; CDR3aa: CSAREPGQGVYGYTF; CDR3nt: TGCAGTGCTAGAGAACCGGGACAGGGGGTCTATGGCTACACCTTC
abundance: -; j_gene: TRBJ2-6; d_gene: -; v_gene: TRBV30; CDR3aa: CAWDPGSSGANVLTF; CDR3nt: TGTGCTTGGGACCCAGGGAGCTCTGGGGCCAACGTCCTGACTTTC
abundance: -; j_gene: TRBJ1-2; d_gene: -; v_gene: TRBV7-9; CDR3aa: CASRGTIYGYTF; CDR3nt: TGTGCCAGCAGGGGGACCATCTATGGCTACACCTTC
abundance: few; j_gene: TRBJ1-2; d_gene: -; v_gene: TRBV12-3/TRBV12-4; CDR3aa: CASTFGTLYGYTF; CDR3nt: TGTGCCAGCACCTTCGGGACTCTCTATGGCTACACCTTC
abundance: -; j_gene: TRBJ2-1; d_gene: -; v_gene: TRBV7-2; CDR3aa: CVSSLSLGMGGSDEQFF; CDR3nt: TGTGTCAGCAGCTTATCCCTGGGCATGGGCGGGTCAGATGAGCAGTTCTTC
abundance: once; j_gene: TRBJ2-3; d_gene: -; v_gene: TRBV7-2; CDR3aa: CASSLGGADTQYF; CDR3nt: TGTGCCAGCAGCTTAGGGGGGGCAGATACGCAGTATTTT
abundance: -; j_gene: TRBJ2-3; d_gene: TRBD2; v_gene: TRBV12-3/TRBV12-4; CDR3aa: CASRPGGANTDTQYF; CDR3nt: TGTGCCAGCAGGCCGGGGGGGGCGAACACAGATACGCAGTATTTT
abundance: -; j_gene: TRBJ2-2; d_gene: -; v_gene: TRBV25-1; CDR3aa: CASSPPADTGELFF; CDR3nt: TGTGCCAGCAGTCCCCCGGCGGACACCGGGGAGCTGTTTTTT
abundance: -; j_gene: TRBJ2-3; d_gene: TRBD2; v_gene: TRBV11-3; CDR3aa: CASSPRTSGGPITDTQYF; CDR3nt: TGTGCCAGCAGCCCGAGGACTAGCGGGGGCCCCATCACAGATACGCAGTATTTT
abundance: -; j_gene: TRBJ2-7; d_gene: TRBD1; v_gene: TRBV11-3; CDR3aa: CASSYLYRGDEQYF; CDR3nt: TGTGCCAGCAGCTACCTTTACAGGGGGGACGAGCAGTACTTC
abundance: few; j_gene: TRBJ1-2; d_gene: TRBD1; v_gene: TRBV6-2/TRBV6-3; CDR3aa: CASSRGQFDGYTF; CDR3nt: TGTGCCAGCAGCCGGGGACAGTTCGATGGCTACACCTTC
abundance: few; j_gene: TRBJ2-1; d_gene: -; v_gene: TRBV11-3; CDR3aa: CASSLLSLALNEQFF; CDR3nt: TGTGCCAGCAGCTTATTGAGCCTAGCGTTGAATGAGCAGTTCTTC
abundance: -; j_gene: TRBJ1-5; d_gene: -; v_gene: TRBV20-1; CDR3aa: CSAQVGGVKLNQPQHF; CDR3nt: TGCAGTGCCCAGGTGGGGGGCGTAAAACTCAATCAGCCCCAGCATTTT
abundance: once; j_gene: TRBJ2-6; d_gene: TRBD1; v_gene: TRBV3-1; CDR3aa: CASSHGDSHNSGANVLTF; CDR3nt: TGTGCCAGCAGCCACGGGGACAGTCATAACTCTGGGGCCAACGTCCTGACTTTC
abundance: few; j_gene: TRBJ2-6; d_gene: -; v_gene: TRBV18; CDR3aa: CASSPPLRTSGANVLTF; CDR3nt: TGTGCCAGCTCACCACCGCTCAGAACCTCTGGGGCCAACGTCCTGACTTTC
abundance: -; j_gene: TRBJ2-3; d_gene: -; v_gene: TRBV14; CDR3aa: CASSLITGGGTDTQYF; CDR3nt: TGTGCCAGCAGCCTAATTACGGGGGGCGGCACAGATACGCAGTATTTT
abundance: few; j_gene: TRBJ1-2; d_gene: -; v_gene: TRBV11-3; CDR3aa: CASSLEGRASNYGYTF; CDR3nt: TGTGCCAGCAGCTTAGAAGGGAGAGCCTCTAACTATGGCTACACCTTC
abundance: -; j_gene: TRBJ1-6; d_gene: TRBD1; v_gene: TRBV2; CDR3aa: CAKDRVALGANSPLHF; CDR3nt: TGTGCCAAAGACAGGGTTGCCCTCGGAGCAAATTCACCCCTCCACTTT
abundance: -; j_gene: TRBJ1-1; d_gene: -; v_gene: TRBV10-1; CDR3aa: CASSPTGSTEAFF; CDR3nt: TGCGCCAGCAGTCCCACAGGGAGCACTGAAGCTTTCTTT
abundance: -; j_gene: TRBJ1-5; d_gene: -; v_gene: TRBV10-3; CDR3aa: CAISDSRGAQHF; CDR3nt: TGTGCCATCAGTGACTCCCGGGGGGCCCAGCATTTT
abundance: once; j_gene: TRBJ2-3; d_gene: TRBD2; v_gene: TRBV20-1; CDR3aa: CSARGGSGGVDTQYF; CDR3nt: TGCAGTGCTAGAGGTGGTAGCGGGGGGGTTGATACGCAGTATTTT
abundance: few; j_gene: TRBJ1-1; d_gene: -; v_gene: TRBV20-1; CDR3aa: CSARAIHRDVEAFF; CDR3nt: TGCAGTGCTAGAGCTATACACAGGGATGTCGAAGCTTTCTTT
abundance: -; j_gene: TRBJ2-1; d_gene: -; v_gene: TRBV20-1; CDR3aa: CSARDQRSSYNEQFF; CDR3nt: TGCAGTGCTAGAGATCAGCGAAGCTCCTACAATGAGCAGTTCTTC
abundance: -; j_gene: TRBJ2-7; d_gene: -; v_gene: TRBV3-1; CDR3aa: CASSRNPGPGYEQYF; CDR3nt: TGTGCCAGCAGCCGAAATCCAGGACCAGGCTACGAGCAGTACTTC
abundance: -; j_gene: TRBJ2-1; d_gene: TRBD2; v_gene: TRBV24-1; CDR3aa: CATSDSGSGAYNEQFF; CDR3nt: TGTGCCACCAGTGATTCAGGCAGCGGGGCATACAATGAGCAGTTCTTC
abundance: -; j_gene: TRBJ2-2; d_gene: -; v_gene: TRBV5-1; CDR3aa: CASSSGSGDTNTGELFF; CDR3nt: TGCGCCAGCAGCTCAGGCTCAGGGGACACGAACACCGGGGAGCTGTTTTTT
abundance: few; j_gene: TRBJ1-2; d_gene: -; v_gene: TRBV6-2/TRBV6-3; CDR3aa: CASRGQKGYGYTF; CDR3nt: TGTGCCAGCCGAGGACAGAAGGGGTATGGCTACACCTTC
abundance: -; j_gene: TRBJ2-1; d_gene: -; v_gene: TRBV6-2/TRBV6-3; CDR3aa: CASSYGLDNEQFF; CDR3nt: TGTGCCAGCAGTTACGGTTTAGATAATGAGCAGTTCTTC
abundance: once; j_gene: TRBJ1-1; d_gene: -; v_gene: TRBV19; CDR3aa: CASSIGGVKGNTEAFF; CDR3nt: TGTGCCAGTAGTATAGGAGGGGTAAAGGGGAACACTGAAGCTTTCTTT
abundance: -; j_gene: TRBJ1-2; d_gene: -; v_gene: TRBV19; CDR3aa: CASSIDSNYGYTF; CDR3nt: TGTGCCAGTAGTATAGACAGTAACTATGGCTACACCTTC
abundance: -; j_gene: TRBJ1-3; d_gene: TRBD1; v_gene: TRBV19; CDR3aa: CASSRGAGNTIYF; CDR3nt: TGTGCCAGTTCCAGGGGGGCTGGAAACACCATATATTTT
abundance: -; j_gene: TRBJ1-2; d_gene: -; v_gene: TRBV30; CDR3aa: CAWSVTRGSGYGYTF; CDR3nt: TGTGCCTGGAGTGTGACAAGGGGCAGTGGCTATGGCTACACCTTC
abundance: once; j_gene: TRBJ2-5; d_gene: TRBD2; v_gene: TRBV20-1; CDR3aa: CSARLAGAKIQETQYF; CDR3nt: TGCAGTGCTAGACTAGCGGGGGCCAAAATCCAAGAGACCCAGTACTTC
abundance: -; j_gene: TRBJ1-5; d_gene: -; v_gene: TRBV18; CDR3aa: CASSTSYSNQPQHF; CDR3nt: TGTGCCAGCTCTACCTCCTATAGCAATCAGCCCCAGCATTTT
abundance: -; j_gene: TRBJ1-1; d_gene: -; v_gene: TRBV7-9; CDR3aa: CAGREQNTEAFF; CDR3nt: TGTGCGGGACGGGAGCAAAACACTGAAGCTTTCTTT
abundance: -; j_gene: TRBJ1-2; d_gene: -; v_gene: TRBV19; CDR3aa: CASSISEGLVGNYGYTF; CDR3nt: TGTGCCAGTAGTATTAGTGAGGGGCTGGTAGGAAACTATGGCTACACCTTC
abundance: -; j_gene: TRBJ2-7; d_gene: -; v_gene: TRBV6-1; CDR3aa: CAIDPKPYEQYF; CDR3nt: TGTGCCATCGACCCCAAACCTTACGAGCAGTACTTC
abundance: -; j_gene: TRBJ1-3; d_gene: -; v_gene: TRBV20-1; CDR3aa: CSARLWVPGNTIYF; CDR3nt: TGCAGTGCTAGACTCTGGGTACCTGGAAACACCATATATTTT
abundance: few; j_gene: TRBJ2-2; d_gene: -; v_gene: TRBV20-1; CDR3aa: CSARGGRTNTGELFF; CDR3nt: TGCAGTGCTAGGGGGGGGCGGACGAACACCGGGGAGCTGTTTTTT
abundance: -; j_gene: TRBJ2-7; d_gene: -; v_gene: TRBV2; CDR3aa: CASSGRGGSYEQYF; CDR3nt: TGTGCCAGCAGTGGTCGTGGGGGCAGCTACGAGCAGTACTTC
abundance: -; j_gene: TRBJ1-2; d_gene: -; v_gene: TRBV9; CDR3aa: CASSVRGGIGYTF; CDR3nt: TGTGCCAGCAGCGTACGTGGTGGCATCGGCTACACCTTC
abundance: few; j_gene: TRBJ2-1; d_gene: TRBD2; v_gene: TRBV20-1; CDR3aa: CSARDGLAGGYNEQFF; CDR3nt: TGCAGTGCTAGAGATGGATTAGCGGGGGGGTACAATGAGCAGTTCTTC
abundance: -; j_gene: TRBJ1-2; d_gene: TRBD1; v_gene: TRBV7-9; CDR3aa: CASSLPTGTYGYTF; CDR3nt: TGTGCCAGCAGCTTGCCGACAGGGACCTATGGCTACACCTTC
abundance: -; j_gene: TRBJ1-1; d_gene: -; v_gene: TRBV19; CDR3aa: CASLRRSTEAFF; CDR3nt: TGTGCCTCCCTAAGGCGTAGCACTGAAGCTTTCTTT
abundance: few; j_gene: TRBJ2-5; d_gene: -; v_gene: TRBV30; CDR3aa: CAWSVLGTQYF; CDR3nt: TGTGCCTGGAGTGTACTAGGGACCCAGTACTTC
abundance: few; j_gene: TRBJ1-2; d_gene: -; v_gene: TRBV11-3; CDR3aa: CASSLDLRGRSYGYTF; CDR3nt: TGTGCCAGCAGCTTAGACCTTCGGGGCAGGTCCTATGGCTACACCTTC
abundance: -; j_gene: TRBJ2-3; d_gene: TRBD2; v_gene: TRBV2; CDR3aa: CASSEDPGRDSWRPDTQYF; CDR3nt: TGTGCCAGCAGTGAGGATCCAGGGAGGGACTCTTGGCGCCCAGATACGCAGTATTTT
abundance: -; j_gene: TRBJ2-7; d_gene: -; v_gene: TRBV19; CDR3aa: CASSIGSRNEQYF; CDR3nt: TGTGCCAGTAGTATCGGCAGTAGAAACGAGCAGTACTTC